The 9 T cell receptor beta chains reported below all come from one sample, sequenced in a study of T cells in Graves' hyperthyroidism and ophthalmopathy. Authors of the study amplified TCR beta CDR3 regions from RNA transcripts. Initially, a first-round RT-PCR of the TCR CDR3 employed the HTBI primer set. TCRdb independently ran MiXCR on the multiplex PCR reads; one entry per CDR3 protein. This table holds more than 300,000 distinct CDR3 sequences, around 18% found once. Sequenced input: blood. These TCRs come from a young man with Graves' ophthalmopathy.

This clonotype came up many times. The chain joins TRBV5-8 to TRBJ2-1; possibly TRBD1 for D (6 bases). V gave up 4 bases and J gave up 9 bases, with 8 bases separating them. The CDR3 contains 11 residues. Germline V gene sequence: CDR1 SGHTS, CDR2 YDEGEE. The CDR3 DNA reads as TGTGCCAGCAGCCAGGGGACTGAGCAGTTCTTC. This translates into CASSQGTEQFF.

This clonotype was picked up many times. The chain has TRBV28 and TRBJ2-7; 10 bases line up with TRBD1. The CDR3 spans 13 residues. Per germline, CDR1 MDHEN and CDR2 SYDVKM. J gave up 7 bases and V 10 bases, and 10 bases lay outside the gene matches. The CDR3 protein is CATQSGQGQEQYF. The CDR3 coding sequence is TGTGCCACCCAATCGGGACAGGGGCAAGAGCAGTACTTC.

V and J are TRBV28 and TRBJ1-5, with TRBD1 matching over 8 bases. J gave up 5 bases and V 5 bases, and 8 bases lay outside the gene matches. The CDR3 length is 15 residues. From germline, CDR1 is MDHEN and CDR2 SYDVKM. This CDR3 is CASSRPGTGHQPQHF. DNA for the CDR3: TGTGCCAGCAGTCGCCCCGGGACAGGCCATCAGCCCCAGCATTTT.

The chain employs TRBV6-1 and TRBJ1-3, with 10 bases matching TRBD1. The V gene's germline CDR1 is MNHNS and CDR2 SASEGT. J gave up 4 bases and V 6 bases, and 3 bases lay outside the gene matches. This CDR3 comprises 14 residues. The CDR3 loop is CASRGTGDGNTIYF. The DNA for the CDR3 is TGTGCCAGCAGAGGGACAGGGGACGGAAACACCATATATTTT.

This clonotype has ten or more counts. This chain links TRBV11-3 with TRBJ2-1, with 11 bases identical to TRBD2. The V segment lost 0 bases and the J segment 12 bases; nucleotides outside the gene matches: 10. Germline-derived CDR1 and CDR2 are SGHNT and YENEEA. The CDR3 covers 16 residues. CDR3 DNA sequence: TGTGCCAGCAGCTTAGACGGACTAGCGGGCCGAATGGGGCAGTTCTTC. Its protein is CASSLDGLAGRMGQFF.

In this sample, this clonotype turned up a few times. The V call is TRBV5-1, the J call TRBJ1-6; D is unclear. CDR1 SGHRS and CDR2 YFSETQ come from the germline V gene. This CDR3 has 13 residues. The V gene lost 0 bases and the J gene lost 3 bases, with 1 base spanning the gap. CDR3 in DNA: TGCGCCAGCAGCTTGGACTATAATTCACCCCTCCACTTT. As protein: CASSLDYNSPLHF.

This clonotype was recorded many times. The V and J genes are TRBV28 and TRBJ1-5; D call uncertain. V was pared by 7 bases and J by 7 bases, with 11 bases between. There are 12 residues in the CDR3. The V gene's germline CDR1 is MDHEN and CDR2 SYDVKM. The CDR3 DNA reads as TGTGCCAGCATCGAGAAGGACCAGCCCCAGCATTTT. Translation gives CASIEKDQPQHF.

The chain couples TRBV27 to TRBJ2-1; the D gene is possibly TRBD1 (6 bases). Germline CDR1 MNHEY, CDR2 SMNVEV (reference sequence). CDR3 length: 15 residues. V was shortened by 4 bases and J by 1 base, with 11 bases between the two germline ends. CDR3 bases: TGTGCCAGCAGTTCCGGCAGGGGATCCTACAATGAGCAGTTCTTC. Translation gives CASSSGRGSYNEQFF.

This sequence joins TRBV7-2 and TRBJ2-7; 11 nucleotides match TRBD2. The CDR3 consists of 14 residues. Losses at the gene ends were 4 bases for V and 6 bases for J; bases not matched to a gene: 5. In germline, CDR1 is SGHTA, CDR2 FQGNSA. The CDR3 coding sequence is TGTGCCAGCAGCTCATCGGGACTAGCGGCCGAGCAGTACTTC. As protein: CASSSSGLAAEQYF.